This T cell receptor (beta chain) originates from a study of blood T cells in healthy people across ages. Study-level points and caveats: Investigators viewed diversity estimates from one million T cells as underestimates, the study reported.

CDR3 length: 12 residues. Germline V lookup: CDR1 SQVTM, CDR2 ANQGSEA. About this clonotype itself: Antigen: not known. The junction shows a germline mismatch at one end, possibly a read error.

PCR was performed a second time for 7 to 11 cycles using a sample-barcoded 5' primer and a J-beta primer mix. TCRdb re-called the 5' RACE reads through MiXCR, storing one row per CDR3 protein. The table includes 1,500,000 or so distinct CDR3 sequences, roughly 43% detected once. V gene TRBV29-1 combines with J gene TRBJ2-5; D gene ambiguous. This sequence was found in a young woman in good health. The sample comprised blood. The chain's CDR3 is CSALGSREAQYF. As DNA, the CDR3 is TGCAGCGCCCTAGGGTCCCGAGAGGCCCAGTACTTC.